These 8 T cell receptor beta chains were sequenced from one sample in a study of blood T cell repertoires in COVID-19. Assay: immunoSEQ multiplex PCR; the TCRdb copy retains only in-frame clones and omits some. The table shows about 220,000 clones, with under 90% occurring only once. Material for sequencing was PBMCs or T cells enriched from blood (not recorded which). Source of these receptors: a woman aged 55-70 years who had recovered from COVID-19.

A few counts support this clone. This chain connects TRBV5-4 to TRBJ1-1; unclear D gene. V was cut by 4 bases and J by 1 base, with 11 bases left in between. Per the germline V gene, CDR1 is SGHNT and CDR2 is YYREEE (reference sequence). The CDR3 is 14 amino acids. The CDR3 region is CASSSVQENTEAFF. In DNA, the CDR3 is TGTGCCAGCAGCAGTGTCCAGGAGAACACTGAAGCTTTCTTT.

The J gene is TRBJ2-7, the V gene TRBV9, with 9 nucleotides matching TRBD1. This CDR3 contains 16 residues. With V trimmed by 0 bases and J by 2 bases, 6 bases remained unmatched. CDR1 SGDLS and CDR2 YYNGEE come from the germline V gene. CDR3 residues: CASSVEGRTGAYEQYF. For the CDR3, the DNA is TGTGCCAGCAGCGTAGAAGGAAGGACAGGGGCCTACGAGCAGTACTTC.

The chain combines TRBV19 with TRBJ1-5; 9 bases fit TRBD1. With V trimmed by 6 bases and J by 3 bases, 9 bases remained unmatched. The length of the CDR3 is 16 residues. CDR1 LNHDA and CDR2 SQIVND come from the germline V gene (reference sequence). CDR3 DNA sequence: TGTGCCAGTAGAACGGCCGACAGGGGGTTCAATCAGCCCCAGCATTTT. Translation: CASRTADRGFNQPQHF.

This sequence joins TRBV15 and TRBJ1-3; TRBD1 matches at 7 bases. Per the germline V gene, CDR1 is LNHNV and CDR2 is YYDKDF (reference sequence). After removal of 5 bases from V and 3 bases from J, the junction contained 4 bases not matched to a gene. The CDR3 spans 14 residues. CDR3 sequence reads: CATSLDRIGNTIYF. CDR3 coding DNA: TGTGCCACCAGCCTGGACAGGATTGGAAACACCATATATTTT.

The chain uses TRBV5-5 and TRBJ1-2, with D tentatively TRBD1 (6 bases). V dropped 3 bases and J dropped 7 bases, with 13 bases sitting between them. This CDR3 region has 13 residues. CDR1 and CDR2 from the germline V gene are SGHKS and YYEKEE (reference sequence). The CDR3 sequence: CASSSREGGGYTF. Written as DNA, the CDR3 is TGTGCCAGCAGCTCGCGGGAGGGGGGTGGCTACACCTTC. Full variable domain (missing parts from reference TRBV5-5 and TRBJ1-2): DAGVTQSPTHLIKTRGQQVTLRCSPISGHKSVSWYQQVLGQGPQFIFQYYEKEERGRGNFPDRFSARQFPNYSSELNVNALLLGDSALYLCASSSREGGGYTFGSGTRLTVV.

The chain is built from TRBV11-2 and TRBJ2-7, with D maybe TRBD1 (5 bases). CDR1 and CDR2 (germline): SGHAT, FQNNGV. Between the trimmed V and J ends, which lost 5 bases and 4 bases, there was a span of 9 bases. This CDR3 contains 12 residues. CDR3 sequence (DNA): TGTGCCAGCAGCCGTACAGGATACGAGCAGTACTTC. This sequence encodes CASSRTGYEQYF.

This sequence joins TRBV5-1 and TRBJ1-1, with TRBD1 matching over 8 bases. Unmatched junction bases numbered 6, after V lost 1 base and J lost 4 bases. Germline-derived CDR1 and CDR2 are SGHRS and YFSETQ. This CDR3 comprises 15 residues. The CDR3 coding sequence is TGCGCCAGCAGCTTGTTACCGGACAGGGCCACTGAAGCTTTCTTT. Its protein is CASSLLPDRATEAFF. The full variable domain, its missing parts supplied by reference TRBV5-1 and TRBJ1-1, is KAGVTQTPRYLIKTRGQQVTLSCSPISGHRSVSWYQQTPGQGLQFLFEYFSETQRNKGNFPGRFSGRQFSNSRSEMNVSTLELGDSALYLCASSLLPDRATEAFFGQGTRLTVV.

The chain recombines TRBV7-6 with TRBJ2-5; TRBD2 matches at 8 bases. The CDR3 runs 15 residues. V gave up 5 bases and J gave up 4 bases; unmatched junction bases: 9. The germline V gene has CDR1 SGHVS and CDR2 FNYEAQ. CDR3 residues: CASSAGTRSGETQYF. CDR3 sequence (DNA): TGTGCCAGCAGCGCCGGGACTAGGAGTGGAGAGACCCAGTACTTC.